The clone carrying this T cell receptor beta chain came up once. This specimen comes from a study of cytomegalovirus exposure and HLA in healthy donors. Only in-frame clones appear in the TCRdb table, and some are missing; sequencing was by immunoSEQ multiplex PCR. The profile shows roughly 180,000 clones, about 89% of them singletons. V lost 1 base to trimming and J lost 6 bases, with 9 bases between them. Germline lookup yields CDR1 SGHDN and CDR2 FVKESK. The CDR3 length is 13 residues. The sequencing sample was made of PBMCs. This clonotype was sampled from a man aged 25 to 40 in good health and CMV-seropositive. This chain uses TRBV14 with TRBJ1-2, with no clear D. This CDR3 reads CASSQGLDHGYTF. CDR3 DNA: TGTGCCAGCAGCCAAGGTCTCGATCATGGCTACACCTTC.